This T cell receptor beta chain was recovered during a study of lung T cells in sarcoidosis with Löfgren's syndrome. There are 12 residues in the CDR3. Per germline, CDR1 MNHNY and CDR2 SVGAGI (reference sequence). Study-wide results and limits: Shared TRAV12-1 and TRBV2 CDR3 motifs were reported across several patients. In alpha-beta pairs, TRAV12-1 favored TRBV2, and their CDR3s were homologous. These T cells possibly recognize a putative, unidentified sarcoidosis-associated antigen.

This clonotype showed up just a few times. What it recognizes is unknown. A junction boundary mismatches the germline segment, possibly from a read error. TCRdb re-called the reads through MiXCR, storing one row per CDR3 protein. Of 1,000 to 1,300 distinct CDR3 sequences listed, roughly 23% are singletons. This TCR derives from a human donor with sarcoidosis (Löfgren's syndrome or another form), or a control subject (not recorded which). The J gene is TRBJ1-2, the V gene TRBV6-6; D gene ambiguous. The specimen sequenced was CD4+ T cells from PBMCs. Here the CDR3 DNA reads TGTGCCAGCAGTAACCGAAATTATGACTACACCTTC. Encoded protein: CASSNRNYDYTF.